Included here is one T cell receptor beta chain sequence, with context. The antigen remains unidentified. The junction departs from germline at one end; a sequencing error may be responsible. The data derive from a study of T cell repertoires and Cas9 in healthy adults. About the research overall: Characterization of SpCas9-reactive CD4 and CD8 T cells covered multi-effector potency, cytotoxicity and lineage. Overall study results and limits: In vitro, SpCas9-reactive Tregs were reported to curb effector T cell proliferation and function.

Germline CDR1 SSHAT, CDR2 FNYEAQ (reference sequence). The CDR3 contains 14 residues. The repertoire was sequenced with immunoSEQ multiplex PCR; TCRdb's copy has only in-frame clones and lacks some. The table shows some 20,000 clones, with about 90% occurring only once. This chain connects TRBV7-7 to TRBJ2-5; D not certain. Sequencing was carried out using CD4+ effector T cells (CD127+, CD25-, CD137-, CD154-) from PBMCs; culture status not recorded. This sequence originates from a human donor in good health. In DNA form, the CDR3 reads TGTGCTAGCAGCTTAGGTATCAGAGGAGAGACCCAGTACTTC. This encodes CASSLGIRGETQYF.